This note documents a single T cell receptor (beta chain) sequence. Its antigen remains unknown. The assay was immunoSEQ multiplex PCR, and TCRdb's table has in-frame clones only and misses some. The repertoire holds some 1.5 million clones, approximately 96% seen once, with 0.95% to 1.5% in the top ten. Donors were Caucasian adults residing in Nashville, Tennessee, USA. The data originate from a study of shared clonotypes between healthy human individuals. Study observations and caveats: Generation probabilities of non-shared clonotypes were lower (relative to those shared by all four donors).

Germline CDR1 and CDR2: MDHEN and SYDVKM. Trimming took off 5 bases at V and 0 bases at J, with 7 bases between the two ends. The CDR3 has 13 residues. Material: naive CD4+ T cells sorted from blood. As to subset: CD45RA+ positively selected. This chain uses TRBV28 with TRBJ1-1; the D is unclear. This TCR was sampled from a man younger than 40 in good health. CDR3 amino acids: CASSVVMNTEAFF. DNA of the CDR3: TGTGCCAGCAGTGTAGTCATGAACACTGAAGCTTTCTTT. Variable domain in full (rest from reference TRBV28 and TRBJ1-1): DVKVTQSSRYLVKRTGEKVFLECVQDMDHENMFWYRQDPGLGLRLIYFSYDVKMKEKGDIPEGYSVSREKKERFSLILESASTNQTSMYLCASSVVMNTEAFFGQGTRLTVV.